Shown below are 3 T cell receptor beta chains from a single sample sequenced in a study of cytomegalovirus exposure and HLA in healthy donors. PCR employed 60 Vbeta and 13 Jbeta primers. Assay: immunoSEQ multiplex PCR; the TCRdb copy retains only in-frame clones and omits some. The sample lists about 170,000 clones, approximately 70% occurring once. Sequencing was carried out using PBMCs. All receptors come from a middle-aged man in good health and CMV-seropositive.

This chain connects TRBV9 to TRBJ2-3; D unclear. V was pared by 4 bases and J by 1 base, with 4 bases between. Germline CDR1 reads SGDLS; CDR2 reads YYNGEE. The CDR3 contains 12 residues. CDR3 in amino acids: CASSPGTDTQYF. For the CDR3, the DNA is TGTGCCAGCAGCCCTGGCACAGATACGCAGTATTTT.

This chain links TRBV7-9 with TRBJ1-5; a weak D match, TRBD1 (6 bases). Germline V gene sequence: CDR1 SEHNR, CDR2 FQNEAQ (reference sequence). Trimming shortened V by 5 bases and J by 4 bases, and 6 bases separated the two germline ends. There are 12 residues in the CDR3. CDR3 in DNA: TGTGCCAGCAGCACAGGGAATCAGCCCCAGCATTTT. Protein: CASSTGNQPQHF. Full variable domain (remainder filled in from reference TRBV7-9 and TRBJ1-5): DTGVSQNPRHKITKRGQNVTFRCDPISEHNRLYWYRQTLGQGPEFLTYFQNEAQLEKSRLLSDRFSAERPKGSFSTLEIQRTEQGDSAMYLCASSTGNQPQHFGDGTRLSIL.

The chain recombines TRBV15 with TRBJ2-3; D is unclear. Germline lookup yields CDR1 LNHNV and CDR2 YYDKDF (reference sequence). V shed 6 bases and J shed 4 bases, with 11 bases lying between them. This CDR3 contains 13 residues. CDR3 residues: CATSISLADTQYF. The CDR3 nucleotides are TGTGCCACCAGTATTTCACTGGCAGATACGCAGTATTTT.